This is a list of T cell receptor beta chains from one sample in a study of cytomegalovirus exposure and HLA in healthy donors. Using immunoSEQ multiplex PCR, the repertoire was profiled, and TCRdb retains in-frame clones only, with some absent. The table has fewer than 130,000 clones, about 80% seen once. Sample: PBMCs. These receptors were collected from a woman between 55 and 75 years old in good health and CMV-seropositive. CDR3s include the opening cysteine and the closing phenylalanine or tryptophan. D genes are given only for firm matches. Size tells how often a clone was seen (once, few, many) or the class of an expanded clone, and some rows leave it out.

j_gene	v_gene	d_gene	abundance	CDR3aa	CDR3nt
TRBJ1-5	TRBV18	.	.	CASSLTGSTSQPQHF	TGTGCCAGCTCTCTCACAGGGTCCACAAGCCAGCCCCAGCATTTT
TRBJ2-2	TRBV7-6	TRBD2	.	CASSFWRGGELFF	TGTGCCAGCAGCTTCTGGCGGGGGGGGGAGCTGTTTTTT
TRBJ2-1	TRBV19	TRBD2	.	CASSMRTSGYNEQFF	TGTGCCAGTAGTATGCGGACTAGCGGATACAATGAGCAGTTCTTC
TRBJ2-2	TRBV7-6	TRBD2	.	CASSRLAGTPMNTGELFF	TGTGCCAGCAGCCGACTAGCGGGGACGCCTATGAACACCGGGGAGCTGTTTTTT
TRBJ1-2	TRBV10-1	.	.	CASSENRDSIYGYTF	TGCGCCAGCAGTGAGAACCGCGACAGTATCTATGGCTACACCTTC
TRBJ2-7	TRBV4-1	TRBD1	once	CASSHPGQGTPYEQYF	TGCGCCAGCAGCCACCCGGGACAGGGGACCCCCTACGAGCAGTACTTC
TRBJ2-7	TRBV5-1	TRBD1	.	CASSRTRTGLYEQYF	TGCGCCAGCAGCCGAACCCGGACAGGGCTATACGAGCAGTACTTC
TRBJ2-3	TRBV6-5	.	once	CASSYTRFQDTQYF	TGTGCCAGCAGTTACACGCGGTTTCAAGATACGCAGTATTTT
TRBJ2-1	TRBV28	.	.	CAGSPVGYNEQFF	TGTGCCGGCAGCCCGGTTGGCTACAATGAGCAGTTCTTC
TRBJ2-1	TRBV6-1	TRBD1	.	CASRTGTDYNEQFF	TGTGCCAGCAGAACCGGGACAGATTACAATGAGCAGTTCTTC
TRBJ2-3	TRBV7-3	TRBD2	.	CASSLWASGSLVQYF	TGTGCCAGCAGCTTATGGGCTAGCGGGAGCCTAGTGCAGTATTTT
TRBJ2-2	TRBV5-1	TRBD2	once	CASSFSAGVQGGELFF	TGCGCCAGCAGCTTTTCCGCGGGAGTTCAGGGCGGGGAGCTGTTTTTT
TRBJ2-1	TRBV2	TRBD2	.	CASSGEGLNEQFF	TGTGCCAGCAGTGGGGAGGGGTTGAATGAGCAGTTCTTC
TRBJ1-1	TRBV5-1	.	.	CASSLEGRRTEAFF	TGCGCCAGCAGCTTGGAGGGGAGGAGAACTGAAGCTTTCTTT
TRBJ1-1	TRBV19	TRBD1	.	CASNPRDRGFRNTEAFF	TGTGCCAGTAATCCCCGGGACAGGGGATTTCGGAACACTGAAGCTTTCTTT
TRBJ1-2	TRBV6-1	.	.	CASSEFDYTNYGYTF	TGTGCCAGCAGTGAATTCGATTACACTAACTATGGCTACACCTTC
TRBJ2-7	TRBV11-3	.	.	CASSLDRGPYEQYF	TGTGCCAGCAGCTTAGATCGAGGGCCCTACGAGCAGTACTTC